A single sample is the source of the 5 T cell receptor beta chains below, sequenced in a study of shared clonotypes between healthy human individuals. Some clones are missing from TCRdb's copy, which holds only in-frame ones; the method was immunoSEQ multiplex PCR. Seen here are a few million clones, 90% to 95% observed once, and the top ten hold 0.35% to 0.45%. Material for sequencing was naive CD4+ T cells from PBMCs. Subset described: CD45RA+ positively selected. These receptors originate from a man in his late teens or twenties in good health. Some clones in this sample may be carry-over from other donors' samples.

The chain is built from TRBV27 and TRBJ2-6, with D perhaps matching TRBD1 or TRBD2 (5 bases each). Germline lookup yields CDR1 MNHEY and CDR2 SMNVEV (reference sequence). V was trimmed by 3 bases and J by 0 bases, leaving 15 bases between them. The CDR3 extends over 18 amino acids. This chain's CDR3 is CASSFRGPTLSGANVLTF. In DNA form, the CDR3 reads TGTGCCAGCAGTTTTCGGGGACCAACTCTCTCTGGGGCCAACGTCCTGACTTTC. Looking up the rest from reference TRBV27 and TRBJ2-6 gives the full variable domain: EAQVTQNPRYLITVTGKKLTVTCSQNMNHEYMSWYRQDPGLGLRQIYYSMNVEVTDKGDVPEGYKVSRKEKRNFPLILESPSPNQTSLYFCASSFRGPTLSGANVLTFGAGSRLTVL.

V is TRBV27 and J is TRBJ2-2; a possible D gene is TRBD1 (6 bases). CDR1 MNHEY and CDR2 SMNVEV come from the germline V gene (reference sequence). The CDR3 loop spans 18 amino acids. Deletions cut 1 base from V and 5 bases from J, with 20 bases between. The CDR3 region has the DNA TGTGCCAGCAGTTTATTACACGGGCGACAGGACCCTACCGGGGAGCTGTTTTTT. This sequence encodes CASSLLHGRQDPTGELFF.

The V and J genes are TRBV28 and TRBJ1-5; 8 nucleotides align to TRBD1. The CDR3 extends over 16 amino acids. Germline lookup yields CDR1 MDHEN and CDR2 SYDVKM. The V and J ends lost 4 bases and 4 bases, in that order; junction bases with no gene match: 9. CDR3 nucleotides: TGTGCCAGCAGTTCGACGACAGGGGCGCTTAATCAGCCCCAGCATTTT. Protein product: CASSSTTGALNQPQHF.

The CDR3 DNA is TGCGCCAGTAGGTTGGACAGGCGGGAAAAACTGTTTTTT. This sequence encodes CASRLDRREKLFF. The chain employs TRBV5-1 and TRBJ1-4; 7 bases line up with TRBD1. CDR1 SGHRS and CDR2 YFSETQ come from the germline V gene. This CDR3 region has 13 residues. V lost 8 bases to trimming and J lost 8 bases; unmatched junction nucleotides: 9. Variable domain in full (rest from reference TRBV5-1 and TRBJ1-4): KAGVTQTPRYLIKTRGQQVTLSCSPISGHRSVSWYQQTPGQGLQFLFEYFSETQRNKGNFPGRFSGRQFSNSRSEMNVSTLELGDSALYLCASRLDRREKLFFGSGTQLSVL.

This chain joins TRBV11-2 and TRBJ2-5; TRBD2 matches at 7 bases. V shed 7 bases, J shed 1 base, and the junction held 6 bases outside the gene matches. Germline-derived CDR1 and CDR2 are SGHAT and FQNNGV. The CDR3 has 14 amino acids. CDR3 loop: CASKKPGGQETQYF. CDR3 coding DNA: TGTGCCAGCAAAAAACCGGGGGGCCAAGAGACCCAGTACTTC.